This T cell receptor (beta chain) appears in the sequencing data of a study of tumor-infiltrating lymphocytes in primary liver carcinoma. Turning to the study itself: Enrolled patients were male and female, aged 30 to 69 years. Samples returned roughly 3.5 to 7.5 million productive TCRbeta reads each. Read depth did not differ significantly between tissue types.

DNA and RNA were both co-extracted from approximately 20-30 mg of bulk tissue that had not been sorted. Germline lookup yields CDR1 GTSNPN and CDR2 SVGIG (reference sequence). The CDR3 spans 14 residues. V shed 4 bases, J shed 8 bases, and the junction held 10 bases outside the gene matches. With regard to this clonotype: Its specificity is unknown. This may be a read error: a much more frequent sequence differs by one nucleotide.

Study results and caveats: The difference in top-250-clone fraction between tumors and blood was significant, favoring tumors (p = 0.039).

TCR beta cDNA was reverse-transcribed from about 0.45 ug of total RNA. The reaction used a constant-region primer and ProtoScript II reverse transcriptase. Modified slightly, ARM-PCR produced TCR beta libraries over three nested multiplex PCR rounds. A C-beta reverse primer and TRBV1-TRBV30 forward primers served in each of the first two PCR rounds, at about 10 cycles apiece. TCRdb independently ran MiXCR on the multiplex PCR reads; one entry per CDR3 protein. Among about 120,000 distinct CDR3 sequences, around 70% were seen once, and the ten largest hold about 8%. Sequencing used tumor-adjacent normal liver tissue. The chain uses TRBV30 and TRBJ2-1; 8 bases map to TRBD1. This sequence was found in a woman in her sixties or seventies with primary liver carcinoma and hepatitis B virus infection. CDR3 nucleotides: TGTGCCTGGAAGGGGACAGGACAATACGATGAGCAGTTCTTC. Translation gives CAWKGTGQYDEQFF.